This passage covers 24 T cell receptor beta chains from one sample sequenced in a study of T-cell reconstitution after alpha-beta-depleted transplantation in children. The TCRbeta library was prepared with unique molecular identifiers. From the PCR reads, TCRdb called clonotypes with MiXCR, one entry per CDR3 protein. The data contain about 980,000 distinct CDR3 sequences, under 30% of them singletons. The material sequenced was PBMCs, mostly from graft donor cells, taken 360 days after TCRalphabeta/CD19-depleted stem cell transplant. These receptors were taken from a boy younger than two who had a stem cell transplant for SCID, so the T cells may come from the graft donor.

V usage is TRBV4-1 and J usage is TRBJ2-1; D may be TRBD1 or TRBD2 (6 bases each). The CDR3 totals 15 residues. Germline CDR1 reads MGHRA; CDR2 reads YSYEKL. Between the trimmed V and J ends, which lost 4 bases and 4 bases, there was a span of 14 bases. The CDR3 is CASSRVRGLYNEQFF. The CDR3 region has the DNA TGCGCCAGCAGCCGAGTACGGGGGCTTTACAATGAGCAGTTCTTC.

The chain combines TRBV5-1 with TRBJ1-1, with D uncertain. V lost 7 bases to trimming and J lost 0 bases, with 13 bases between them. Germline assignment: CDR1 SGHRS and CDR2 YFSETQ. This CDR3 spans 14 amino acids. The CDR3 DNA reads as TGCGCCAGCGGGCCTTTGGGCCTGAACACTGAAGCTTTCTTT. This gives the protein CASGPLGLNTEAFF.

There are a few counts of this clonotype. The rearrangement joins TRBV6-5 to TRBJ2-7; no clear D. V was pared by 2 bases and J by 5 bases, with 13 bases between. The CDR3 spans 14 residues. Germline values: CDR1 MNHEY, CDR2 SVGAGI. CDR3 sequence: CASSYAGPWDEQYF. The CDR3, as DNA: TGTGCCAGCAGTTACGCTGGCCCGTGGGACGAGCAGTACTTC.

The V gene is TRBV20-1, the J gene TRBJ2-7; D possibly corresponds to TRBD2 (5 bases). The germline CDR1 and CDR2 sequences are DFQATT and SNEGSKA (reference sequence). Trimming stripped 0 bases from V and 3 bases from J, with 15 bases between. CDR3 length equals 15 residues. The CDR3 DNA follows: TGCAGTGCTAGAGATATTGGGGAGCGCGGCTACGAGCAGTACTTC. This translates into CSARDIGERGYEQYF.

This clonotype was recorded a few times. The rearrangement uses TRBV3-1 and TRBJ2-5, with D tentatively TRBD1 or TRBD2 (5 bases each). This CDR3 is built from 15 residues. Germline CDR1 LGHDT, CDR2 YNNKEL (reference sequence). V dropped 3 bases and J dropped 5 bases, with 16 bases sitting between them. In nucleotides, the CDR3 is TGTGCCAGCAGCCACCGGGGCAGCCAAGTGGAGACCCAGTACTTC. It specifies CASSHRGSQVETQYF.

This clonotype was seen only once. V is TRBV15 and J is TRBJ2-7; D possibly corresponds to TRBD2 (6 bases). Trimming took 0 bases from V and 0 from J, leaving 9 bases between them. The V gene's germline CDR1 is LNHNV and CDR2 YYDKDF (reference sequence). This CDR3 spans 15 amino acids. The CDR3 here is CATSRDQLASYEQYF. CDR3 DNA: TGTGCCACCAGCAGAGATCAACTAGCCTCCTACGAGCAGTACTTC.

This sequence joins TRBV5-1 and TRBJ2-4, with D uncertain. Germline assignment: CDR1 SGHRS and CDR2 YFSETQ. V lost 0 bases, J lost 9 bases, and 10 bases lay in between. The CDR3 contains 13 residues. CDR3 sequence reads: CASSLAGSGIQYF. The CDR3 DNA sequence: TGCGCCAGCAGCTTGGCTGGCTCCGGCATTCAGTACTTC.

The chain links TRBV28 to TRBJ2-6; D call uncertain. The CDR3 has 15 amino acids. V was clipped by 6 bases and J by 0 bases, with 9 bases between them. CDR1 and CDR2 (germline): MDHEN, SYDVKM. The CDR3 DNA is TGTGCCAGCAGGGCCCCCAGCTCTGGGGCCAACGTCCTGACTTTC. This gives the protein CASRAPSSGANVLTF.

This clonotype was recorded at least ten times. The genes are TRBV27 and TRBJ2-1, with D unclear. From germline, CDR1 is MNHEY and CDR2 SMNVEV (reference sequence). Trimming took 3 bases from V and 3 from J, leaving 6 bases between them. The CDR3 consists of 13 residues. The CDR3 sequence: CASSLGIYNEQFF. Written as DNA, the CDR3 is TGTGCCAGCAGTTTGGGGATCTACAATGAGCAGTTCTTC.

This clonotype has a handful of counts. The V and J genes are TRBV7-9 and TRBJ2-1, with TRBD2 matching over 10 bases. The CDR3 is 14 amino acids. The V segment lost 5 bases and the J segment 9 bases; nucleotides outside the gene matches: 7. Germline lookup yields CDR1 SEHNR and CDR2 FQNEAQ (reference sequence). CDR3 residues: CASSAGLAVGEQFF. The CDR3 DNA sequence: TGTGCCAGCAGCGCTGGACTAGCGGTGGGTGAGCAGTTCTTC.

The table lists this clonotype with a few counts. The chain uses TRBV12-3 or TRBV12-4 and TRBJ2-7; no firm D call. Trimming took 4 bases from V and 2 from J, leaving 6 bases between them. This CDR3 is built from 12 residues. In nucleotides, the CDR3 is TGTGCCAGCAGTTGGTCAACCTACGAGCAGTACTTC. Protein sequence: CASSWSTYEQYF.

V and J are TRBV6-5 and TRBJ2-7; D is possibly TRBD1 (6 bases). Germline assignment: CDR1 MNHEY and CDR2 SVGAGI. CDR3 length: 16 amino acids. V shed 0 bases and J shed 0 bases, with 12 bases lying between them. CDR3 in DNA: TGTGCCAGCAGTTACTCGAAGGGGGAGAGCTCCTACGAGCAGTACTTC. Its protein product is CASSYSKGESSYEQYF.

This clonotype was counted a few times. The chain links TRBV5-1 to TRBJ1-1; D not certain. The CDR3 extends over 15 amino acids. Germline V gene sequence: CDR1 SGHRS, CDR2 YFSETQ. V was trimmed by 3 bases and J by 5 bases, leaving 17 bases between them. The DNA of the CDR3 is TGCGCCAGCAGCTCCCGGGCGGCGCGGGAGACTGAAGCTTTCTTT. Encoded protein: CASSSRAARETEAFF.

This clonotype was seen only a few times. The V and J genes are TRBV12-3 or TRBV12-4 and TRBJ2-3; the D is unclear. V shed 6 bases and J shed 9 bases, with 22 bases lying between them. The CDR3 runs 15 residues. For the CDR3, the DNA is TGTGCCAGCAGCTTAATATCCCCCTCAAGGGAAACGCAGTATTTT. The encoded protein is CASSLISPSRETQYF.

The J gene is TRBJ2-3, the V gene TRBV12-3 or TRBV12-4; D is perhaps TRBD1 (5 bases). Between the trimmed V and J ends, which lost 5 bases and 6 bases, there was a span of 18 bases. The CDR3 is 15 amino acids. CDR3 loop: CASSPGSGHEDTQYF. In DNA form, the CDR3 reads TGTGCCAGCAGTCCCGGGTCAGGGCATGAGGATACGCAGTATTTT.

The chain combines TRBV5-1 with TRBJ1-5; the match to TRBD1 covers 9 bases. CDR1 SGHRS and CDR2 YFSETQ come from the germline V gene. The CDR3 has 16 residues. The J segment lost 2 bases and the V segment lost 0 bases, leaving 3 bases of the junction unmatched. Here the CDR3 DNA reads TGCGCCAGCAGCTTGGGGGGACAGGGCGGCAATCAGCCCCAGCATTTT. The encoded protein is CASSLGGQGGNQPQHF. The whole variable domain, remainder taken from reference TRBV5-1 and TRBJ1-5, is KAGVTQTPRYLIKTRGQQVTLSCSPISGHRSVSWYQQTPGQGLQFLFEYFSETQRNKGNFPGRFSGRQFSNSRSEMNVSTLELGDSALYLCASSLGGQGGNQPQHFGDGTRLSIL.

In DNA form, the CDR3 reads TGCGCCAGCAGCCCCAGAGGGGGCCATGAAGCTTTCTTT. This sequence encodes CASSPRGGHEAFF. This chain connects TRBV5-1 to TRBJ1-1, with 7 bases fitting TRBD1. The ends lost 4 bases at V and 7 bases at J; junction bases unmatched: 7. CDR3 length: 13 amino acids. Germline loops: CDR1 SGHRS, CDR2 YFSETQ.

In its sample, this clonotype was seen a few times. The chain is built from TRBV7-2 and TRBJ2-3; 7 nucleotides match TRBD1. The CDR3 loop spans 16 amino acids. Germline V lookup: CDR1 SGHTA, CDR2 FQGNSA. Unmatched junction bases numbered 6, after V lost 3 bases and J lost 0 bases. The CDR3, as DNA: TGTGCCAGCAGCTTCGTGGGACAGACCAGCACAGATACGCAGTATTTT. It yields the protein CASSFVGQTSTDTQYF.

This chain links TRBV19 with TRBJ2-1, with TRBD1 matching over 10 bases. Germline values: CDR1 LNHDA, CDR2 SQIVND (reference sequence). The CDR3 runs 15 residues. Trimming removed 3 bases from V and 6 bases from J; junction bases left unmatched: 5. In DNA form, the CDR3 reads TGTGCCAGTAGTATCGGGACAGGGGAGGGCAATGAGCAGTTCTTC. Translating it yields CASSIGTGEGNEQFF.

V usage is TRBV15 and J usage is TRBJ2-6; D uncertain. The CDR3 is 17 residues long. V was trimmed by 0 bases and J by 2 bases, leaving 11 bases between them. From germline, CDR1 is LNHNV and CDR2 YYDKDF (reference sequence). CDR3 residues: CATSRDSIETGANVLTF. Here the CDR3 DNA reads TGTGCCACCAGCAGAGATTCGATAGAAACTGGGGCCAACGTCCTGACTTTC.

This chain joins TRBV6-2 or TRBV6-3 and TRBJ2-6, with D possibly TRBD1 on 6 matching bases. There are 15 residues in the CDR3. V lost 8 bases, J lost 6 bases, and 17 bases lay in between. In germline, CDR1 is MNHEY, CDR2 SVGEGT. The CDR3 sequence: CASENDRSLANVLTF. The CDR3 DNA sequence: TGTGCCAGCGAGAACGACAGGTCCCTGGCCAACGTCCTGACTTTC.

The CDR3 DNA reads TGTGCCAGCAGCTGGTTACTAGCGGGGGCTTTCCATGAGCAGTTCTTC. Translated, it gives CASSWLLAGAFHEQFF. The chain combines TRBV7-9 with TRBJ2-1; 11 nucleotides match TRBD2. The V segment lost 4 bases and the J segment 8 bases; nucleotides outside the gene matches: 10. Per germline, CDR1 SEHNR and CDR2 FQNEAQ (reference sequence). This CDR3 has 16 amino acids.

The V call is TRBV7-7, the J call TRBJ2-1; 8 positions match TRBD1. With 5 bases clipped from V and 6 bases from J, the junction kept 3 bases outside the gene matches. The CDR3 is 13 residues long. Germline loops: CDR1 SSHAT, CDR2 FNYEAQ (reference sequence). The CDR3 DNA reads TGTGCCAGCAGCCGGGGACAGGCCAATGAGCAGTTCTTC. Its protein is CASSRGQANEQFF.

Only a few counts were recorded for this clonotype. V usage is TRBV5-4 and J usage is TRBJ1-2; D call uncertain. Per the germline V gene, CDR1 is SGHNT and CDR2 is YYREEE (reference sequence). Trimming left V 4 bases short and J 4 bases short, with 17 bases between. The CDR3 loop spans 15 amino acids. In DNA form, the CDR3 reads TGTGCCAGCAGCCCGGACTGGTTTTTGGGCTATGGCTACACCTTC. Encoded protein: CASSPDWFLGYGYTF.